These 26 T cell receptor beta chains came from one sample sequenced in a study of a mutant IDH1 vaccine in newly diagnosed glioma. Measured with immunoSEQ multiplex PCR; TCRdb has only the in-frame clones, and not every one. The data contain about 20,000 clones, roughly 78% of them seen just once; the ten biggest clones take up 13%. Which antigens these TCRs recognize remains unknown. Time point reported: week 23, last vaccination. Each vaccine dose was 300 ug of mutant IDH1 20-mer peptide, with topical imiquimod. This specimen was PBMCs, taken from a glioma patient whose treatment included an IDH1 peptide vaccine. These receptors all come from a young man with glioma.

The genes are TRBV5-5 and TRBJ2-7; tentatively, D is TRBD1 (6 bases). Trimming pared 4 bases from V and 6 bases from J, leaving 20 bases between. CDR1 SGHKS and CDR2 YYEKEE come from the germline V gene (reference sequence). This CDR3 region has 15 residues. The CDR3: CASSPFLGQGSEQYF. CDR3 DNA sequence: TGTGCCAGCAGCCCCTTTCTGGGCCAGGGGAGCGAGCAGTACTTC. The whole variable domain, filled in from reference TRBV5-5 and TRBJ2-7, reads DAGVTQSPTHLIKTRGQQVTLRCSPISGHKSVSWYQQVLGQGPQFIFQYYEKEERGRGNFPDRFSARQFPNYSSELNVNALLLGDSALYLCASSPFLGQGSEQYFGPGTRLTVT.

This sequence joins TRBV5-1 and TRBJ1-3; a possible D gene is TRBD1 (5 bases). The CDR3 sequence is 14 residues long. Trimming shortened V by 4 bases and J by 0 bases, and 8 bases separated the two germline ends. Germline V gene lookup returns CDR1 SGHRS and CDR2 YFSETQ. CDR3 DNA: TGCGCCAGCAGCCCGGACATCTCTGGAAACACCATATATTTT. Its protein is CASSPDISGNTIYF.

The rearrangement links TRBV19 to TRBJ2-2, with D perhaps TRBD2 (7 bases). Trimming removed 4 bases at V and 6 bases at J, with 15 bases between. The CDR3 contains 15 residues. Germline assignment: CDR1 LNHDA and CDR2 SQIVND (reference sequence). The DNA for the CDR3 is TGTGCCAGTAGTAGCGTAACGGGGGGCCCCGGGGAGCTGTTTTTT. This encodes CASSSVTGGPGELFF.

The chain couples TRBV30 to TRBJ1-5, with TRBD1 as a possible D gene (5 bases). Trimming took off 0 bases at V and 0 bases at J, with 27 bases between the two ends. The CDR3 consists of 21 residues. CDR1 is GTSNPN and CDR2 is SVGIG in the germline V gene (reference sequence). The CDR3 here is CAWSVPGFGQVGPLSNQPQHF. The CDR3 coding sequence is TGTGCCTGGAGTGTACCTGGTTTTGGTCAGGTGGGGCCTCTTAGCAATCAGCCCCAGCATTTT. Full variable domain (remainder filled in from reference TRBV30 and TRBJ1-5): SQTIHQWPATLVQPVGSPLSLECTVEGTSNPNLYWYRQAAGRGLQLLFYSVGIGQISSEVPQNLSASRPQDRQFILSSKKLLLSDSGFYLCAWSVPGFGQVGPLSNQPQHFGDGTRLSIL.

V usage is TRBV27 and J usage is TRBJ1-5; no firm D call. Germline assignment: CDR1 MNHEY and CDR2 SMNVEV (reference sequence). Trimming shortened V by 0 bases and J by 5 bases, and 11 bases separated the two germline ends. The CDR3 covers 15 residues. The CDR3 spells CASSLSIRSDQPQHF. CDR3 sequence (DNA): TGTGCCAGCAGTTTATCGATCAGATCCGATCAGCCCCAGCATTTT.

The J gene is TRBJ1-2, the V gene TRBV6-1, with unresolved D. Looked up from germline, CDR1 is MNHNS and CDR2 is SASEGT. With 1 base removed from V and 4 bases from J, the gap between germline ends came to 10 bases. This CDR3 contains 14 residues. CDR3 nucleotide sequence: TGTGCCAGCAGTGAAGGGGAGGAACTCTATGGCTACACCTTC. This translates into CASSEGEELYGYTF.

The chain is built from TRBV6-6 and TRBJ2-1; 8 bases are shared with TRBD2. From germline, CDR1 is MNHNY and CDR2 SVGAGI (reference sequence). The CDR3 length is 14 residues. J lost 8 bases, V lost 4 bases, and 7 bases had no gene match. The CDR3 sequence is CASSFPGGAYEQFF. For the CDR3, the DNA is TGTGCCAGCAGTTTTCCCGGGGGGGCCTATGAGCAGTTCTTC.

The table lists this clone with a few counts. The V call is TRBV14, the J call TRBJ1-4, with D tentatively TRBD1 (5 bases). Per the germline V gene, CDR1 is SGHDN and CDR2 is FVKESK. V shed 5 bases and J shed 8 bases, with 9 bases lying between them. This CDR3 spans 12 amino acids. The CDR3 is CASSTNREKLFF. The CDR3 DNA reads as TGTGCCAGCAGCACCAACAGGGAAAAACTGTTTTTT.

This chain connects TRBV15 to TRBJ2-1, with D hard to call. Germline assignment: CDR1 LNHNV and CDR2 YYDKDF (reference sequence). The CDR3 has 17 amino acids. V was pared by 0 bases and J by 2 bases, with 14 bases between. CDR3 nucleotide sequence: TGTGCCACCAGCAGAGATATCGGAGCGCATCCCTACAATGAGCAGTTCTTC. This gives the protein CATSRDIGAHPYNEQFF.

This clone was seen more than once but under ten times. The chain employs TRBV19 and TRBJ2-7; 7 bases match TRBD1. V shed 5 bases, J shed 2 bases, and the junction held 9 bases outside the gene matches. The CDR3 totals 15 residues. The germline gives CDR1 LNHDA, CDR2 SQIVND (reference sequence). The DNA of the CDR3 is TGTGCCAGTAGTCCCCGGGACAGCTTTACCTACGAGCAGTACTTC. It encodes CASSPRDSFTYEQYF. Full variable domain (outside the CDR3, taken from reference TRBV19 and TRBJ2-7): DGGITQSPKYLFRKEGQNVTLSCEQNLNHDAMYWYRQDPGQGLRLIYYSQIVNDFQKGDIAEGYSVSREKKESFPLTVTSAQKNPTAFYLCASSPRDSFTYEQYFGPGTRLTVT.

This clone came up once. The chain is built from TRBV5-6 and TRBJ1-1, with D possibly being TRBD1 (6 bases). The CDR3 is 15 amino acids. V lost 3 bases and J 0 bases, leaving 12 bases between the germline ends. Germline V gene data show CDR1 as SGHDT and CDR2 as YYEEEE. Here the CDR3 reads CASSWGGRMNTEAFF. In DNA, the CDR3 is TGTGCCAGCAGCTGGGGGGGGCGGATGAACACTGAAGCTTTCTTT.

The chain carries TRBV30 and TRBJ1-5; no definite D call. Looked up from germline, CDR1 is GTSNPN and CDR2 is SVGIG (reference sequence). The CDR3 runs to 15 residues. The V gene lost 0 bases and the J gene lost 1 base, with 10 bases spanning the gap. DNA for the CDR3: TGTGCCTGGAGTGTTGGCTACAGAAGCAATCAGCCCCAGCATTTT. Its protein product is CAWSVGYRSNQPQHF.

This chain links TRBV30 with TRBJ1-1; the D is unclear. The V gene lost 0 bases and the J gene lost 7 bases, with 6 bases spanning the gap. The CDR3 runs 11 residues. Germline CDR1 reads GTSNPN; CDR2 reads SVGIG (reference sequence). CDR3 sequence (DNA): TGTGCCTGGAGTGTAACCGGTGAAGCTTTCTTT. Translated, it gives CAWSVTGEAFF. The complete variable domain, with remaining parts taken from reference TRBV30 and TRBJ1-1, reads SQTIHQWPATLVQPVGSPLSLECTVEGTSNPNLYWYRQAAGRGLQLLFYSVGIGQISSEVPQNLSASRPQDRQFILSSKKLLLSDSGFYLCAWSVTGEAFFGQGTRLTVV.

This chain uses TRBV5-1 with TRBJ1-3, with D unresolved. Germline V CDR1 and CDR2: SGHRS, YFSETQ. There are 15 residues in the CDR3. The V end lost 2 bases, the J end lost 0 bases, and 9 bases lay between the germline ends. CDR3: CASSFRGLSGNTIYF. The CDR3 DNA reads TGCGCCAGCAGCTTTAGAGGGCTCTCTGGAAACACCATATATTTT. Based on the CDR3 plus reference TRBV5-1 and TRBJ1-3, the full variable domain is KAGVTQTPRYLIKTRGQQVTLSCSPISGHRSVSWYQQTPGQGLQFLFEYFSETQRNKGNFPGRFSGRQFSNSRSEMNVSTLELGDSALYLCASSFRGLSGNTIYFGEGSWLTVV.

The chain has TRBV5-1 and TRBJ2-4; 15 bases align to TRBD2. The germline V gene has CDR1 SGHRS and CDR2 YFSETQ. The CDR3 has 16 residues. With V trimmed by 4 bases and J by 8 bases, 7 bases remained unmatched. CDR3: CASSSGTSGRRDIQYF. CDR3 DNA sequence: TGCGCCAGCAGCAGCGGGACTAGCGGGAGGCGGGACATTCAGTACTTC.

V usage is TRBV7-8 and J usage is TRBJ2-1, with 11 bases aligning to TRBD2. The CDR3 sequence is 15 residues long. From germline, CDR1 is SGHVS and CDR2 FQNEAQ. Trimming took 5 bases from V and 7 from J; bases not matched to a gene: 7. The CDR3 reads CASSAPLAGGNEQFF. The CDR3 DNA is TGTGCCAGCAGCGCTCCGCTAGCGGGAGGAAATGAGCAGTTCTTC.

The CDR3 region has the DNA TGTGCCAGCAACCTAGGGAACACTGAAGCTTTCTTT. Translation gives CASNLGNTEAFF. V is TRBV2 and J is TRBJ1-1; D ambiguous. Trimming removed 7 bases from V and 1 base from J, with 7 bases in between. The length of the CDR3 is 12 residues. Germline CDR1 SNHLY, CDR2 FYNNEI.

The CDR3 spells CASRVGQGNSPLHF. As DNA, the CDR3 is TGTGCCAGTAGGGTCGGACAGGGGAATTCACCCCTCCACTTT. The chain employs TRBV19 and TRBJ1-6; TRBD1 aligns across 9 bases. V lost 6 bases to trimming and J lost 7 bases; unmatched junction nucleotides: 4. The CDR3 is made up of 14 amino acids. Germline CDR1 LNHDA, CDR2 SQIVND (reference sequence).

The chain carries TRBV5-1 and TRBJ2-1; TRBD2 matches 12 bases. The CDR3 runs 15 residues. The junction had 1 base not matched to a gene; V was cut back by 1 base and J by 5 bases. Germline V CDR1 and CDR2: SGHRS, YFSETQ. The CDR3 loop reads CASSLTSGRHNEQFF. The CDR3 DNA is TGCGCCAGCAGCTTGACTAGCGGGAGGCACAATGAGCAGTTCTTC.

J is TRBJ1-5 and V is TRBV2; 10 bases match TRBD1. The length of the CDR3 is 15 residues. The J segment lost 4 bases and the V segment lost 6 bases, leaving 6 bases of the junction unmatched. Per germline, CDR1 SNHLY and CDR2 FYNNEI. CDR3 DNA: TGTGCCAGCAGCAGACAGGGGGCCGTGAATCAGCCCCAGCATTTT. As protein: CASSRQGAVNQPQHF.

This clone was seen more than once but under ten times. The rearrangement links TRBV30 to TRBJ1-5; the D is unclear. Germline lookup yields CDR1 GTSNPN and CDR2 SVGIG (reference sequence). The CDR3 extends over 13 amino acids. V was trimmed by 0 bases and J by 0 bases, leaving 3 bases between them. The chain's CDR3 is CAWSVNSNQPQHF. CDR3 nucleotides: TGTGCCTGGAGTGTAAATAGCAATCAGCCCCAGCATTTT.

The count of this clone is one. The V call is TRBV7-2, the J call TRBJ1-2; perhaps TRBD1 as D (6 bases). Germline V CDR1 and CDR2: SGHTA, FQGNSA. This CDR3 contains 15 residues. The V end was cut by 6 bases, the J end by 4 bases, with 18 bases between. The chain's CDR3 is CASSNTGHPFYGYTF. CDR3 nucleotides: TGTGCCAGCAGTAATACAGGGCACCCTTTCTATGGCTACACCTTC.

The V gene is TRBV11-3, the J gene TRBJ2-1; 9 positions agree with TRBD2. Germline loops: CDR1 SGHNT, CDR2 YENEEA. The length of the CDR3 is 19 residues. J was trimmed by 0 bases and V by 1 base; bases with no gene match: 10. Written as DNA, the CDR3 is TGTGCCAGCAGCTTAGGGTCGTATAAAGCGGGGGGCTCCTACAATGAGCAGTTCTTC. Translating gives CASSLGSYKAGGSYNEQFF. The full variable domain, completed using reference TRBV11-3 and TRBJ2-1, is EAGVVQSPRYKIIEKKQPVAFWCNPISGHNTLYWYLQNLGQGPELLIRYENEEAVDDSQLPKDRFSAERLKGVDSTLKIQPAELGDSAVYLCASSLGSYKAGGSYNEQFFGPGTRLTVL.

This sequence joins TRBV15 and TRBJ2-7; D may correspond to TRBD1 or TRBD2 (6 bases each). Trimming took 3 bases from V and 5 from J, leaving 17 bases between them. This CDR3 region has 15 residues. Germline CDR1 and CDR2: LNHNV and YYDKDF (reference sequence). For the CDR3, the DNA is TGTGCCACCAGCAGTGGGGGCGGGAAAACCCACGAGCAGTACTTC. Encoded protein: CATSSGGGKTHEQYF.

J is TRBJ1-5 and V is TRBV6-1; D remains ambiguous. V was clipped by 2 bases and J by 1 base, with 12 bases between them. In germline, CDR1 is MNHNS, CDR2 SASEGT. The CDR3 totals 16 residues. The CDR3 loop is CASSESTLRSNQPQHF. CDR3 bases: TGTGCCAGCAGTGAATCTACGTTGAGAAGCAATCAGCCCCAGCATTTT.

This clone is a singleton in its sample. The chain links TRBV14 to TRBJ2-7; 9 bases are shared with TRBD2. The CDR3 runs 14 residues. Looked up from germline, CDR1 is SGHDN and CDR2 is FVKESK. The V gene end was trimmed by 3 bases and the J gene end by 7 bases; junction bases not matched to a gene: 7. CDR3: CASSQAGLAREQYF. CDR3 in DNA: TGTGCCAGCAGCCAGGCTGGACTAGCGCGGGAGCAGTACTTC. The full variable domain, rest sourced from reference TRBV14 and TRBJ2-7, is EAGVTQFPSHSVIEKGQTVTLRCDPISGHDNLYWYRRVMGKEIKFLLHFVKESKQDESGMPNNRFLAERTGGTYSTLKVQPAELEDSGVYFCASSQAGLAREQYFGPGTRLTVT.